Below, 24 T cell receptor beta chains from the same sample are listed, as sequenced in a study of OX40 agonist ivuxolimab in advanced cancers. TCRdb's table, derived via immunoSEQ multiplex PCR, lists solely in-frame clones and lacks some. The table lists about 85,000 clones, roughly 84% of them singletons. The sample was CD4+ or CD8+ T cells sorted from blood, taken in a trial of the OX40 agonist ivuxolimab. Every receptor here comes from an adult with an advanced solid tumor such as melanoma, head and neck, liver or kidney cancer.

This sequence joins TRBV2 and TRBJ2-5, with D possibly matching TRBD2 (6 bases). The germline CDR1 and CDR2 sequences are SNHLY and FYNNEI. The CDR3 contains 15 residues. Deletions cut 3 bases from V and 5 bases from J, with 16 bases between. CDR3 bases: TGTGCCAGCAGTGACCCTGCGGGGTGGGGGGAGACCCAGTACTTC. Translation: CASSDPAGWGETQYF.

The chain's CDR3 is CASSIRAIEIDTQYF. The CDR3 DNA sequence: TGTGCCAGCAGCATCCGGGCCATAGAGATAGATACGCAGTATTTT. This chain connects TRBV5-6 to TRBJ2-3; D is undetermined. This CDR3 has 15 residues. The germline V gene has CDR1 SGHDT and CDR2 YYEEEE. Trimming stripped 4 bases from V and 5 bases from J, with 17 bases between.

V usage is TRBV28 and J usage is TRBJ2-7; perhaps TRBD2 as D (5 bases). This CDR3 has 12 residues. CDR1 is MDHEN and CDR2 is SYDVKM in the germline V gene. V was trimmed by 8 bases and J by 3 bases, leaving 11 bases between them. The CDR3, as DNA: TGTGCCAGCCGAAGCGGAAGCTACGAGCAGTACTTC. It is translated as CASRSGSYEQYF. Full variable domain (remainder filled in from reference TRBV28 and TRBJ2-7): DVKVTQSSRYLVKRTGEKVFLECVQDMDHENMFWYRQDPGLGLRLIYFSYDVKMKEKGDIPEGYSVSREKKERFSLILESASTNQTSMYLCASRSGSYEQYFGPGTRLTVT.

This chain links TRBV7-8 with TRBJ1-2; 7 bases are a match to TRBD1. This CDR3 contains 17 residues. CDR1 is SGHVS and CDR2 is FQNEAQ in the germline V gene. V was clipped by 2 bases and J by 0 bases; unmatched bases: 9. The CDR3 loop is CASSLRADQGANYGYTF. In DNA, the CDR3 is TGTGCCAGCAGCTTAAGGGCCGACCAGGGGGCTAACTATGGCTACACCTTC.

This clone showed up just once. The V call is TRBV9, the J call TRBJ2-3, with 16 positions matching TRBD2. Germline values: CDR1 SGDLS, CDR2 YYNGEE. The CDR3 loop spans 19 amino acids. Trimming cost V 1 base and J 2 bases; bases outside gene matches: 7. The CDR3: CASSVRGLAGGRITDTQYF. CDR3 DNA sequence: TGTGCCAGCAGCGTACGGGGACTAGCGGGGGGGCGGATCACAGATACGCAGTATTTT.

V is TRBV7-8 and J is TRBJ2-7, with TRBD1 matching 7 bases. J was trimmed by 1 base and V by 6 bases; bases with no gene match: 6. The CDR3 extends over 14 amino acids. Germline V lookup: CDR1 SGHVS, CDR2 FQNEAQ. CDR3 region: CASRPTGQSYEQYF. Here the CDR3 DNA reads TGTGCCAGCAGGCCAACGGGACAGTCCTACGAGCAGTACTTC.

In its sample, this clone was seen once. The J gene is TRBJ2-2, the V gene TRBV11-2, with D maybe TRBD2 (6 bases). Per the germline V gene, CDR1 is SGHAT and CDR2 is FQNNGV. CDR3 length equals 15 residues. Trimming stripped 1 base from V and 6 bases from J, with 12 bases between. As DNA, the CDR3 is TGTGCCAGCAGCTTAGTTGCGTGGGAGGCCGGGGAGCTGTTTTTT. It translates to CASSLVAWEAGELFF. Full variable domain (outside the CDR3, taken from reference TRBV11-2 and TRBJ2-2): EAGVAQSPRYKIIEKRQSVAFWCNPISGHATLYWYQQILGQGPKLLIQFQNNGVVDDSQLPKDRFSAERLKGVDSTLKIQPAKLEDSAVYLCASSLVAWEAGELFFGEGSRLTVL.

CDR3 bases: TGTGCCAGTAGTATAGTAGGACAGGGTAGTGGGGCCAACGTCCTGACTTTC. Translated, it gives CASSIVGQGSGANVLTF. The genes are TRBV19 and TRBJ2-6; 8 bases line up with TRBD1. Trimming at V came to 1 base and at J to 3 bases, leaving 5 bases not matched to a gene. Germline CDR1 reads LNHDA; CDR2 reads SQIVND (reference sequence). The CDR3 is 17 amino acids.

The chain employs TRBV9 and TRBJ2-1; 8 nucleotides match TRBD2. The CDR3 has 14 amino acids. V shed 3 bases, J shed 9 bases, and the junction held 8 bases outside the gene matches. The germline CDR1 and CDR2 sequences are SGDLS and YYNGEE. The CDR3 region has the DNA TGTGCCAGCAGCGCTCCGGGACTAGGGGGTGAGCAGTTCTTC. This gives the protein CASSAPGLGGEQFF.

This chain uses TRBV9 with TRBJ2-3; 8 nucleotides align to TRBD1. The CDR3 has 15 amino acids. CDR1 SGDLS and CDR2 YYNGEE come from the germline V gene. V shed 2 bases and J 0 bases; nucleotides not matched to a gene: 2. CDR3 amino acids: CASSVGQVSTDTQYF. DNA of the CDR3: TGTGCCAGCAGCGTGGGACAGGTTAGCACAGATACGCAGTATTTT.

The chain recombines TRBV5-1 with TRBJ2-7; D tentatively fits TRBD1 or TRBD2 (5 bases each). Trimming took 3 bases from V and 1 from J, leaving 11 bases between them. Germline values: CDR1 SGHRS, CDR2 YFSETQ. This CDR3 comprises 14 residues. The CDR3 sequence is CASSSGTVSYEQYF. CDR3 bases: TGCGCCAGCAGCTCCGGGACGGTATCCTACGAGCAGTACTTC.

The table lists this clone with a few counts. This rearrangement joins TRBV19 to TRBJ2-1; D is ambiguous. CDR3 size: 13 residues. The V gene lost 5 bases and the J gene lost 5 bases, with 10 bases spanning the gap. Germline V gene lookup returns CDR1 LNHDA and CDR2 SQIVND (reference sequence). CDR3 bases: TGTGCCAGTAGTTCCACCTGGGACAATGAGCAGTTCTTC. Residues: CASSSTWDNEQFF.

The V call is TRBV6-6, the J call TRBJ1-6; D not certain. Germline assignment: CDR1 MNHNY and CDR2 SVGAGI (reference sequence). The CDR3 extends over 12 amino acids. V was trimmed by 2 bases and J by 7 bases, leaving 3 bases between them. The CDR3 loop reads CASSYVNSPLHF. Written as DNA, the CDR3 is TGTGCCAGCAGTTACGTGAATTCACCCCTCCACTTT.

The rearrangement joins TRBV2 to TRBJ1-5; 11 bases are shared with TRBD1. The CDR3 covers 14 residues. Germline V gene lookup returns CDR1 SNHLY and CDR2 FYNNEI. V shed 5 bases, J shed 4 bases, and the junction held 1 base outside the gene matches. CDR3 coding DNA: TGTGCCAGCAGTTGGGACAGGGGGAATCAGCCCCAGCATTTT. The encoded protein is CASSWDRGNQPQHF.

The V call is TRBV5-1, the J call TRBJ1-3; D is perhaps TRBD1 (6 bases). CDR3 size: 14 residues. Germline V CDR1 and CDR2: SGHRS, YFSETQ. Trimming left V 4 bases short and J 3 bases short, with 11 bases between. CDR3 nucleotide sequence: TGCGCCAGCAGCGAACAGGGTGGTGGAAACACCATATATTTT. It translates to CASSEQGGGNTIYF.

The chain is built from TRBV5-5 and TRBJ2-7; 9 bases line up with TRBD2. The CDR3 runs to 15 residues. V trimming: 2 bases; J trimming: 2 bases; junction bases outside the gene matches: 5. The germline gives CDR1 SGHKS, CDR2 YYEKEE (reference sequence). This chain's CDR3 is CASSLAGGSPYEQYF. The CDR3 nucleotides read TGTGCCAGCAGCTTAGCGGGAGGAAGTCCCTACGAGCAGTACTTC.

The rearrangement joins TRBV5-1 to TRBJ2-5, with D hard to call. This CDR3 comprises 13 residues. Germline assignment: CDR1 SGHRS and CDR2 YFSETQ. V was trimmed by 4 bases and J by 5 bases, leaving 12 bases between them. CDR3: CASSPTSVETQYF. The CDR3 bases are TGCGCCAGCAGCCCGACGAGCGTGGAGACCCAGTACTTC.

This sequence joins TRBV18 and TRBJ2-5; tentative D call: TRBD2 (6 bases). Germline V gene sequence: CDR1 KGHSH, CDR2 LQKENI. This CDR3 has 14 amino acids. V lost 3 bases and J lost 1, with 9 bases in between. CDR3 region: CASSPEGFQETQYF. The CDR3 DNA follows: TGTGCCAGCTCACCGGAGGGTTTCCAAGAGACCCAGTACTTC.

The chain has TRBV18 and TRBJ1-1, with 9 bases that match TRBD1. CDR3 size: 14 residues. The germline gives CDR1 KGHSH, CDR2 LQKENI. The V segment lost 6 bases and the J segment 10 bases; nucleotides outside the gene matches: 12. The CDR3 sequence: CASSGEMGQGRAFF. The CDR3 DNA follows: TGTGCCAGCTCGGGTGAGATGGGACAGGGTCGAGCTTTCTTT.

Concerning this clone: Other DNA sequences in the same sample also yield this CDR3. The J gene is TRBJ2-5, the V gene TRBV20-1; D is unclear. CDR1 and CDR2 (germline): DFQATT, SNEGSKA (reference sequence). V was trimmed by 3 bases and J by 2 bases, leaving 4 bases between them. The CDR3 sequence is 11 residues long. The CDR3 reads CSARGQETQYF. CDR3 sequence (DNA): TGCAGTGCTAGGGGTCAAGAGACCCAGTACTTC.

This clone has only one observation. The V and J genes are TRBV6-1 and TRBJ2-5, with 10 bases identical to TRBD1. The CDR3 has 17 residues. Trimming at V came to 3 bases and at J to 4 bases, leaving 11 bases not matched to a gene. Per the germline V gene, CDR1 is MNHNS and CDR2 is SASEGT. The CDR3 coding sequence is TGTGCCAGCAGTGACCCCGGGACAGGGGTTTATGGAGAGACCCAGTACTTC. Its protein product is CASSDPGTGVYGETQYF.

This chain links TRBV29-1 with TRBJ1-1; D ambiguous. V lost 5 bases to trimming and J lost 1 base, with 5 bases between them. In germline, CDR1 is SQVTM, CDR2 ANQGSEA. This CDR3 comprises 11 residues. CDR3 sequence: CSVNKNTEAFF. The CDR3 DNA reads TGCAGCGTTAACAAGAACACTGAAGCTTTCTTT.

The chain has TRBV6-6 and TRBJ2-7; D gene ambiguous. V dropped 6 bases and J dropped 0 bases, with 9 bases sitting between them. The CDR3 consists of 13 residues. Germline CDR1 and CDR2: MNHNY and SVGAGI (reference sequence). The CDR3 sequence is CASRKGSSYEQYV. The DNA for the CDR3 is TGTGCCAGCAGGAAGGGTAGCTCCTACGAGCAGTACGTC.

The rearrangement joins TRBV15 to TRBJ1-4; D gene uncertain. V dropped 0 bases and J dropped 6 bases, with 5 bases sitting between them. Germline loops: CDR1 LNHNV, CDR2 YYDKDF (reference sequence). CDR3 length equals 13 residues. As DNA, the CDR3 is TGTGCCACCAGCAGAGATATGGATGAAAAACTGTTTTTT. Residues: CATSRDMDEKLFF.